The 29 T cell receptor beta chains presented below share a single source sample, sequenced in a study of blood T cells in healthy people across ages. Primers used in a second PCR of roughly 6 to 11 cycles were a sample-barcoded 5' primer and a J-beta primer mix. TCRdb called the 5' RACE reads again in MiXCR, with one record for every CDR3 protein. The sample holds approximately 900,000 distinct CDR3 sequences; roughly 52% are singletons and the top ten take roughly an eighth. Sequenced sample: blood. These receptor sequences come from a man under 40 in good health.

V usage is TRBV18 and J usage is TRBJ1-2; D remains ambiguous. This CDR3 contains 13 residues. Germline V gene lookup returns CDR1 KGHSH and CDR2 LQKENI. Trimming pared 2 bases from V and 7 bases from J, leaving 11 bases between. In DNA, the CDR3 is TGTGCCAGCTCACCATCCCAGCCCGCTGGCTACACCTTC. Its translation is CASSPSQPAGYTF.

As for this clonotype: One end of the junction fails to match germline, which may point to a read error. The chain joins TRBV7-7 to TRBJ2-1, with 7 bases lining up with TRBD1. The CDR3 is 15 amino acids. In germline, CDR1 is SSHAT, CDR2 FNYEAQ (reference sequence). In nucleotides, the CDR3 is TGTGCTAGCAGCTTAGGGACAGCCTCCTACAATGAGCAGTTCTTC. It is translated as CASSLGTASYNEQFF.

This clonotype was detected many times. The chain uses TRBV7-2 and TRBJ2-1; D might be TRBD2 (5 bases). The CDR3 loop spans 15 amino acids. Germline lookup yields CDR1 SGHTA and CDR2 FQGNSA. Trimming removed 5 bases from V and 6 bases from J, with 17 bases in between. This CDR3 reads CASSDASRGFNEQFF. The CDR3 nucleotides read TGTGCCAGCAGCGACGCGAGTAGAGGGTTCAATGAGCAGTTCTTC.

J is TRBJ2-7 and V is TRBV20-1; D unclear. The CDR3 has 14 residues. From germline, CDR1 is DFQATT and CDR2 SNEGSKA (reference sequence). The V end lost 6 bases, the J end lost 3 bases, and 18 bases lay between the germline ends. CDR3 bases: TGCAGTGCGCCGGCTGGGCTACGTGTCTACGAGCAGTACTTC. Translated, it gives CSAPAGLRVYEQYF.

This chain uses TRBV10-3 with TRBJ1-2; TRBD1 matches at 8 bases. Germline CDR1 and CDR2: ENHRY and SYGVKD. There are 13 residues in the CDR3. V was pared by 4 bases and J by 6 bases, with 4 bases of the junction left unmatched. The CDR3 coding sequence is TGTGCCATCAGTGTCGGACAGGGAGATGGCTACACCTTC. It yields the protein CAISVGQGDGYTF.

This chain links TRBV9 with TRBJ2-5; D is uncertain. The DNA end favors TRBJ2-7, so the J call may be wrong. Germline V gives CDR1 SGDLS, CDR2 YYNGEE. The CDR3 loop spans 13 amino acids. The CDR3 region is CASSAATQSEQYF. For the CDR3, the DNA is TGTGCCAGCAGCGCCGCCACACAGAGCGAGCAGTACTTC.

This clonotype was found many times. This chain joins TRBV6-5 and TRBJ2-7, with no clear D. The length of the CDR3 is 15 residues. Deletions cut 2 bases from V and 1 base from J, with 12 bases between. Per the germline V gene, CDR1 is MNHEY and CDR2 is SVGAGI. CDR3 region: CASSYGFLGSYEQYF. The CDR3 DNA reads TGTGCCAGCAGTTACGGTTTTCTCGGATCCTACGAGCAGTACTTC.

This sequence joins TRBV27 and TRBJ2-7; TRBD1 matches 8 bases. The CDR3 is 14 residues long. Germline V CDR1 and CDR2: MNHEY, SMNVEV (reference sequence). The J segment lost 3 bases and the V segment lost 8 bases, leaving 9 bases of the junction unmatched. This CDR3 is CASGLDREIYEQYF. CDR3 nucleotide sequence: TGTGCCAGCGGGCTGGACAGGGAGATCTACGAGCAGTACTTC.

The table lists this clonotype with a few counts. The rearrangement uses TRBV20-1 and TRBJ2-3; D is unresolved. Deletions cut 6 bases from V and 4 bases from J, with 14 bases between. CDR3 length equals 13 residues. Germline-derived CDR1 and CDR2 are DFQATT and SNEGSKA (reference sequence). The CDR3 DNA is TGCAGTGCAGCAGACCCTGGCTCAGATACGCAGTATTTT. It translates to CSAADPGSDTQYF.

There are a few counts of this clonotype. The V gene is TRBV3-1, the J gene TRBJ2-6, with D perhaps matching TRBD2 (5 bases). V lost 1 base to trimming and J lost 0 bases, with 19 bases between them. This CDR3 has 20 amino acids. The germline gives CDR1 LGHDT, CDR2 YNNKEL (reference sequence). The CDR3 spells CASSQGVIWRSASGANVLTF. CDR3 coding DNA: TGTGCCAGCAGCCAAGGGGTAATCTGGAGGTCCGCCTCTGGGGCCAACGTCCTGACTTTC. Supplemented by reference TRBV3-1 and TRBJ2-6, the full variable domain reads DTAVSQTPKYLVTQMGNDKSIKCEQNLGHDTMYWYKQDSKKFLKIMFSYNNKELIINETVPNRFSPKSPDKAHLNLHINSLELGDSAVYFCASSQGVIWRSASGANVLTFGAGSRLTVL.

V and J are TRBV3-1 and TRBJ1-1; D remains unclear. Trimming left V 4 bases short and J 4 bases short, with 10 bases between. Germline-derived CDR1 and CDR2 are LGHDT and YNNKEL (reference sequence). This CDR3 spans 13 amino acids. CDR3 bases: TGTGCCAGCAGCCTCACCCTGGGCACTGAAGCTTTCTTT. Amino acid sequence: CASSLTLGTEAFF.

The chain is built from TRBV20-1 and TRBJ2-1, with 12 bases matching TRBD2. The V and J ends lost 6 bases and 7 bases, in that order; junction bases with no gene match: 10. CDR3 size: 15 residues. Per germline, CDR1 DFQATT and CDR2 SNEGSKA (reference sequence). Here the CDR3 reads CSAPETSGGWNEQFF. CDR3 DNA sequence: TGCAGTGCCCCCGAGACTAGCGGGGGTTGGAATGAGCAGTTCTTC.

In DNA form, the CDR3 reads TGTGCCAGCAGCGTCGACCCCGGGACTAGCGGGGGACACCCCACAGATACGCAGTATTTT. Protein sequence: CASSVDPGTSGGHPTDTQYF. V usage is TRBV9 and J usage is TRBJ2-3, with TRBD2 identical over 14 bases. The CDR3 totals 20 residues. V was clipped by 2 bases and J by 2 bases; unmatched bases: 13. Germline assignment: CDR1 SGDLS and CDR2 YYNGEE.

The rearrangement uses TRBV20-1 and TRBJ2-1, with 12 bases aligning to TRBD2. After removal of 3 bases from V and 2 bases from J, the junction contained 5 bases not matched to a gene. Germline lookup yields CDR1 DFQATT and CDR2 SNEGSKA (reference sequence). The CDR3 runs to 16 residues. CDR3 loop: CSASGLAGSPYNEQFF. The CDR3 region has the DNA TGCAGTGCTAGTGGACTAGCGGGGAGTCCCTACAATGAGCAGTTCTTC.

The chain links TRBV25-1 to TRBJ1-1; maybe TRBD1 (6 bases). CDR1 MGHDK and CDR2 SYGVNS come from the germline V gene. The V and J ends lost 8 bases and 2 bases respectively, with 9 bases between them. The CDR3 totals 12 residues. The CDR3 nucleotides read TGTGCCAGCGGGGGGGCTAACACTGAAGCTTTCTTT. Its translation: CASGGANTEAFF.

The chain employs TRBV6-4 and TRBJ2-3, with D possibly TRBD2 on 5 matching bases. The CDR3 sequence is 14 residues long. V was trimmed by 2 bases and J by 5 bases, leaving 11 bases between them. From germline, CDR1 is MRHNA and CDR2 SNTAGT. The CDR3 is CASSDGEGRDTQYF. The CDR3 DNA sequence: TGTGCCAGCAGTGACGGCGAGGGCAGAGATACGCAGTATTTT.

The chain links TRBV6-1 to TRBJ2-3; 9 bases line up with TRBD2. The CDR3 consists of 16 residues. Germline V lookup: CDR1 MNHNS, CDR2 SASEGT. V trimming: 4 bases; J trimming: 4 bases; junction bases outside the gene matches: 9. The CDR3 protein is CASSGLAGGPADTQYF. The CDR3 nucleotides read TGTGCCAGCAGTGGTTTGGCGGGGGGGCCCGCAGATACGCAGTATTTT.

This clonotype was picked up a small number of times. The genes are TRBV6-1 and TRBJ2-3; D gene ambiguous. The germline gives CDR1 MNHNS, CDR2 SASEGT. The CDR3 is made up of 14 amino acids. V was pared by 0 bases and J by 5 bases, with 9 bases between. The CDR3 sequence: CASSEAPEIDTQYF. The CDR3 DNA is TGTGCCAGCAGTGAAGCGCCCGAGATAGATACGCAGTATTTT.

This clonotype came up a few times. The chain carries TRBV5-6 and TRBJ2-5; D is unresolved. V lost 0 bases and J 2 bases, leaving 11 bases between the germline ends. Germline V gene sequence: CDR1 SGHDT, CDR2 YYEEEE. The length of the CDR3 is 15 residues. The DNA of the CDR3 is TGTGCCAGCAGCTTGGCTGTAGGACCTCAAGAGACCCAGTACTTC. Translating gives CASSLAVGPQETQYF.

This clonotype was detected a few times. The V gene is TRBV2, the J gene TRBJ2-3; maybe TRBD2 (7 bases). Germline lookup yields CDR1 SNHLY and CDR2 FYNNEI. This CDR3 has 16 residues. V gave up 3 bases and J gave up 4 bases, with 17 bases separating them. CDR3 coding DNA: TGTGCCAGCAGTGACATCGGGGGGCAGGGCGCAGATACGCAGTATTTT. This sequence encodes CASSDIGGQGADTQYF.

A note on this clonotype: A read error may produce the germline difference seen at one junction end. The rearrangement joins TRBV5-5 to TRBJ2-4; D remains ambiguous. The end of the DNA is better explained by TRBJ2-5, so the J call may be wrong. The germline gives CDR1 SGHKS, CDR2 YYEKEE (reference sequence). The CDR3 covers 12 residues. In DNA form, the CDR3 reads TGTGTCAGCAGCGTGAACATGGAGACCCAGTACTTC. Protein: CVSSVNMETQYF.

The rearrangement links TRBV27 to TRBJ2-1; 9 bases are shared with TRBD1. V gave up 2 bases and J gave up 8 bases; unmatched junction bases: 10. CDR3 size: 16 residues. Germline CDR1 MNHEY, CDR2 SMNVEV (reference sequence). In DNA form, the CDR3 reads TGTGCCAGCAGTTTACGAGGGGGACAGGGAGGCGATGAGCAGTTCTTC. This encodes CASSLRGGQGGDEQFF.

The chain uses TRBV24-1 and TRBJ2-7; the D gene is possibly TRBD2 (5 bases). The ends were cut back, 2 bases at V and 1 base at J, with 11 bases in the middle. Germline values: CDR1 KGHDR, CDR2 SFDVKD. This CDR3 contains 15 residues. CDR3 nucleotide sequence: TGTGCCACCAGTGATTCGAGAGGGTCGTCCTACGAGCAGTACTTC. Encoded protein: CATSDSRGSSYEQYF.

V and J are TRBV30 and TRBJ2-6, with D perhaps matching TRBD2 (6 bases). The CDR3 extends over 14 amino acids. In germline, CDR1 is GTSNPN, CDR2 SVGIG (reference sequence). Trimming stripped 7 bases from V and 2 bases from J, with 12 bases between. CDR3 DNA: TGTGCCTTCGAAGCGGGCGCTGGGGCCAACGTCCTGACTTTC. Its translation: CAFEAGAGANVLTF.

This sequence joins TRBV9 and TRBJ2-1; 9 nucleotides agree with TRBD1. The CDR3 has 16 residues. From germline, CDR1 is SGDLS and CDR2 YYNGEE. The J segment lost 7 bases and the V segment lost 6 bases, leaving 14 bases of the junction unmatched. The CDR3: CASNDPGTGTGNEQFF. The CDR3 nucleotides read TGTGCCAGCAACGACCCAGGAACCGGGACAGGGAATGAGCAGTTCTTC.

This clonotype was detected ten times or more. The chain recombines TRBV29-1 with TRBJ2-4, with TRBD1 identical over 9 bases. J was trimmed by 1 base and V by 8 bases; bases with no gene match: 3. CDR3 length: 13 residues. From germline, CDR1 is SQVTM and CDR2 ANQGSEA. The CDR3 region is CSIGQGAKNIQYF. In DNA, the CDR3 is TGCAGCATAGGACAGGGGGCCAAAAACATTCAGTACTTC.

This clonotype was recorded a few times. The genes are TRBV25-1 and TRBJ1-4; 7 nucleotides agree with TRBD1. CDR3 length equals 15 residues. V was pared by 3 bases and J by 7 bases, with 8 bases of the junction left unmatched. Per the germline V gene, CDR1 is MGHDK and CDR2 is SYGVNS. CDR3 loop: CASSEPRTGGEKLFF. CDR3 bases: TGTGCCAGCAGTGAGCCCCGGACAGGCGGTGAAAAACTGTTTTTT.

This clonotype was seen a few times. The CDR3 nucleotides read TGTGCCAGCAGTAATACTGGGACAGCGGGGACCCAGTACTTC. Protein: CASSNTGTAGTQYF. The chain joins TRBV28 to TRBJ2-7; D is perhaps TRBD1 (7 bases). The J call may be wrong; the DNA end is better matched by TRBJ2-5. This CDR3 is 14 amino acids long. The germline gives CDR1 MDHEN, CDR2 SYDVKM.

The chain recombines TRBV6-5 with TRBJ2-7; 8 bases map to TRBD1. The CDR3 is 15 residues long. V shed 7 bases and J 2 bases; nucleotides not matched to a gene: 10. Germline CDR1 reads MNHEY; CDR2 reads SVGAGI. CDR3 nucleotide sequence: TGTGCCAGCACCGCCGGGACAGGAGCAACCTACGAGCAGTACTTC. It encodes CASTAGTGATYEQYF.